Below, 32 T cell receptor beta chains from the same sample are listed, as sequenced in a study of blood T cell repertoires in COVID-19. TCRdb's table, derived via immunoSEQ multiplex PCR, lists solely in-frame clones and lacks some. The sample carries around 240,000 clones, roughly 88% recorded once. Material for sequencing was peripheral blood. These TCRs come from a woman in her forties who had recovered from COVID-19.

This clone has only one observation. The chain employs TRBV3-1 (or the pseudogene TRBV3-2) and TRBJ2-3; tentative D call: TRBD2 (7 bases). V dropped 2 bases and J dropped 4 bases, with 16 bases sitting between them. Germline CDR1 and CDR2: LGHDT and YNNKEL (reference sequence). The CDR3 loop spans 16 amino acids. The chain's CDR3 is CASSQFGGPSPDTQYF. The CDR3 nucleotides are TGTGCCAGCAGCCAATTCGGGGGGCCTTCCCCAGATACGCAGTATTTT.

The chain employs TRBV15 and TRBJ1-5; D remains ambiguous. Germline loops: CDR1 LNHNV, CDR2 YYDKDF (reference sequence). The CDR3 is 15 residues long. Trimming removed 0 bases from V and 9 bases from J, with 15 bases in between. CDR3 nucleotides: TGTGCCACCAGCAGAGATCTGGGCTCGGTGGGGCCCCAGCATTTT. Protein product: CATSRDLGSVGPQHF.

This clone has a single count. The V gene is TRBV19, the J gene TRBJ2-3, with 10 nucleotides matching TRBD2. The trim removed 4 bases at V and 6 bases at J, leaving 4 bases unmatched. Germline V CDR1 and CDR2: LNHDA, SQIVND (reference sequence). The CDR3 sequence is 14 residues long. This CDR3 is CASSKRGGRDTQYF. The CDR3 DNA follows: TGTGCCAGTAGTAAGCGGGGGGGCCGGGATACGCAGTATTTT.

The gene calls are TRBV18 and TRBJ1-1; D is uncertain. Germline assignment: CDR1 KGHSH and CDR2 LQKENI. CDR3 length: 13 amino acids. Trimming removed 6 bases from V and 3 bases from J, with 11 bases in between. The CDR3 region has the DNA TGTGCCAGCTCTCTCAACGAGGACACTGAAGCTTTCTTT. Its translation is CASSLNEDTEAFF.

This chain joins TRBV29-1 and TRBJ2-1; maybe TRBD1 (6 bases). The CDR3 consists of 15 residues. Trimming removed 3 bases at V and 3 bases at J, with 15 bases between. From germline, CDR1 is SQVTM and CDR2 ANQGSEA. The CDR3 region has the DNA TGCAGCGTTGAGAGCCGAAAGGGGGTCTACAATGAGCAGTTCTTC. Translated: CSVESRKGVYNEQFF.

The sample holds a few counts of this clone. The chain uses TRBV27 and TRBJ1-5; the match to TRBD1 covers 7 bases. From germline, CDR1 is MNHEY and CDR2 SMNVEV (reference sequence). The CDR3 totals 17 residues. V was clipped by 4 bases and J by 4 bases; unmatched bases: 13. DNA of the CDR3: TGTGCCAGCAGTTCGACCACCGACAGGGCGAGTAATCAGCCCCAGCATTTT. This codes for CASSSTTDRASNQPQHF.

The chain uses TRBV5-1 and TRBJ2-3; TRBD1 matches at 8 bases. V lost 0 bases to trimming and J lost 0 bases; unmatched junction nucleotides: 6. This CDR3 comprises 17 residues. Germline CDR1 and CDR2: SGHRS and YFSETQ. CDR3 residues: CASSLGPQGASTDTQYF. CDR3 bases: TGCGCCAGCAGCTTGGGGCCTCAGGGGGCCAGCACAGATACGCAGTATTTT.

This clone occurred once. J is TRBJ2-7 and V is TRBV5-1, with 10 bases that match TRBD1. This CDR3 spans 13 amino acids. Trimming removed 3 bases from V and 8 bases from J; junction bases left unmatched: 5. Per the germline V gene, CDR1 is SGHRS and CDR2 is YFSETQ. CDR3 protein: CASSSRQGAQQYF. For the CDR3, the DNA is TGCGCCAGCAGCTCTAGACAGGGGGCGCAGCAGTACTTC.

The V call is TRBV20-1, the J call TRBJ2-1; D is unresolved. In germline, CDR1 is DFQATT, CDR2 SNEGSKA (reference sequence). There are 11 residues in the CDR3. V was pared by 3 bases and J by 9 bases, with 9 bases between. Here the CDR3 reads CSASRVVEQFF. The CDR3 region has the DNA TGCAGTGCTAGTAGAGTAGTTGAGCAGTTCTTC.

The chain couples TRBV6-5 to TRBJ2-6; 7 bases match TRBD1. The CDR3 covers 15 residues. Germline assignment: CDR1 MNHEY and CDR2 SVGAGI. J lost 4 bases, V lost 6 bases, and 6 bases had no gene match. CDR3 DNA: TGTGCCAGCAGCCTAGACAGGGCGGGGGCCAACGTCCTGACTTTC. It encodes CASSLDRAGANVLTF.

CDR3 amino acids: CASRYAGASFYEQYF. The CDR3 DNA follows: TGTGCCAGCAGGTACGCTGGGGCCAGTTTCTACGAGCAGTACTTC. The chain recombines TRBV6-2 or TRBV6-3 with TRBJ2-7, with a tentative D call TRBD1 (5 bases). V was clipped by 6 bases and J by 3 bases, with 18 bases between them. Germline V gene sequence: CDR1 MNHEY, CDR2 SVGEGT. There are 15 residues in the CDR3.

CDR3 nucleotide sequence: TGTGCCAGCAGATCACTCGCCGGGGAGCTGTTTTTT. This translates into CASRSLAGELFF. The chain links TRBV6-5 to TRBJ2-2; D is uncertain. The length of the CDR3 is 12 residues. CDR1 MNHEY and CDR2 SVGAGI come from the germline V gene. V gave up 6 bases and J gave up 6 bases, with 8 bases separating them.

CDR3 sequence reads: CASSLNRVGDYGYTF. DNA for the CDR3: TGTGCCAGCAGCTTAAACAGGGTCGGAGACTATGGCTACACCTTC. The chain carries TRBV5-4 and TRBJ1-2; TRBD1 is a possible D gene (6 bases). Trimming removed 2 bases at V and 3 bases at J, with 14 bases between. The germline V gene has CDR1 SGHNT and CDR2 YYREEE (reference sequence). The CDR3 spans 15 residues.

The V gene is TRBV6-2 or TRBV6-3, the J gene TRBJ1-4, with 7 nucleotides matching TRBD1. V dropped 6 bases and J dropped 9; count of bases not matched to a gene: 13. The V gene's germline CDR1 is MNHEY and CDR2 SVGEGT. The CDR3 loop spans 15 amino acids. This CDR3 reads CASSLGGGADKKLFF. The CDR3 region has the DNA TGTGCCAGCAGCCTCGGAGGGGGCGCCGACAAAAAACTGTTTTTT.

This clone was seen only once. The V and J genes are TRBV5-6 and TRBJ1-1, with 8 bases lining up with TRBD1. This CDR3 region has 16 residues. CDR1 and CDR2 (germline): SGHDT, YYEEEE. After removal of 3 bases from V and 8 bases from J, the junction contained 15 bases not matched to a gene. In DNA form, the CDR3 reads TGTGCCAGCAGCTACACCCAGGGGGCCCTCCCCGACGAAGCTTTCTTT. This encodes CASSYTQGALPDEAFF.

The rearrangement uses TRBV10-3 and TRBJ1-1; D remains unclear. V was cut by 6 bases and J by 8 bases, with 16 bases left in between. This CDR3 is built from 13 residues. Germline V gene data show CDR1 as ENHRY and CDR2 as SYGVKD. The CDR3 bases are TGTGCCATCAGCCCGGGTGCGCGTCGGGAAGCTTTCTTT. Amino acid sequence: CAISPGARREAFF.

CDR3 sequence reads: CATSRGSQLNEQFF. For the CDR3, the DNA is TGTGCCACCAGCAGAGGCTCACAGCTCAATGAGCAGTTCTTC. The chain combines TRBV15 with TRBJ2-1; D is ambiguous. CDR3 length: 14 residues. The V and J ends lost 1 base and 6 bases respectively, with 10 bases between them. Germline V gives CDR1 LNHNV, CDR2 YYDKDF (reference sequence).

This clone was picked up a small number of times. V gene TRBV29-1 combines with J gene TRBJ2-4, with D perhaps matching TRBD1 (6 bases). The CDR3 is 14 amino acids. From germline, CDR1 is SQVTM and CDR2 ANQGSEA. V was cut by 4 bases and J by 8 bases, with 18 bases left in between. The CDR3 DNA reads as TGCAGCGTTGTGGATGACAGGTCAGGGTACATTCAGTACTTC. Protein product: CSVVDDRSGYIQYF.

The count of this clone is one. V is TRBV7-3 and J is TRBJ1-4; D is ambiguous. The CDR3 totals 17 residues. Trimming shortened V by 0 bases and J by 8 bases, and 19 bases separated the two germline ends. Germline V CDR1 and CDR2: SGHTA, FQGTGA. The CDR3 bases are TGTGCCAGCAGCTTAACGTTCTTGGGAGCTTTGGACGAAAAACTGTTTTTT. Translated, it gives CASSLTFLGALDEKLFF.

CDR3 bases: TGTGCCAGCAGCCTAGTTGGGCTCGATCAGCCCCAGCATTTT. Translating gives CASSLVGLDQPQHF. J is TRBJ1-5 and V is TRBV7-8; no clear D. V was pared by 5 bases and J by 5 bases, with 13 bases between. Germline values: CDR1 SGHVS, CDR2 FQNEAQ. The CDR3 totals 14 residues.

The V call is TRBV10-3, the J call TRBJ1-4, with no clear D. Trimming took 3 bases from V and 0 from J, leaving 11 bases between them. Germline V gene lookup returns CDR1 ENHRY and CDR2 SYGVKD. The CDR3 loop spans 16 amino acids. CDR3 DNA sequence: TGTGCCATCAGTGACACAGATTATGCAACTAATGAAAAACTGTTTTTT. It encodes CAISDTDYATNEKLFF.

The V call is TRBV4-3, the J call TRBJ1-5, with a tentative D call TRBD1 (6 bases). Germline V gene sequence: CDR1 LGHNA, CDR2 YSLEER. CDR3 length: 14 amino acids. Trimming pared 1 base from V and 7 bases from J, leaving 11 bases between. CDR3 DNA sequence: TGCGCCAGCAGCCAAGTTCGGGGGGCCCAGCCCCAGCATTTT. Translated, it gives CASSQVRGAQPQHF.

The count of this clone is one. This chain uses TRBV28 with TRBJ1-5; D remains unclear. The germline V gene has CDR1 MDHEN and CDR2 SYDVKM. This CDR3 contains 12 residues. V lost 8 bases and J lost 6, with 11 bases in between. The CDR3 loop is CASSLVGQPQHF. DNA of the CDR3: TGTGCCAGCTCTTTGGTCGGTCAGCCCCAGCATTTT. The full variable domain, completed using reference TRBV28 and TRBJ1-5, is DVKVTQSSRYLVKRTGEKVFLECVQDMDHENMFWYRQDPGLGLRLIYFSYDVKMKEKGDIPEGYSVSREKKERFSLILESASTNQTSMYLCASSLVGQPQHFGDGTRLSIL.

V and J are TRBV7-9 and TRBJ2-1; 8 bases are a match to TRBD1. The germline CDR1 and CDR2 sequences are SEHNR and FQNEAQ (reference sequence). Germline trimming cut 1 base from V and 5 bases from J; bases unmatched to any gene: 4. CDR3 length: 15 amino acids. The CDR3 is CASSLGTGRHNEQFF. The DNA for the CDR3 is TGTGCCAGCAGCTTAGGGACAGGGAGACACAATGAGCAGTTCTTC.

This sequence joins TRBV6-5 and TRBJ1-5; no firm D call. The CDR3 covers 15 residues. CDR1 is MNHEY, CDR2 SVGAGI, per germline. V dropped 0 bases and J dropped 0 bases, with 6 bases sitting between them. CDR3 region: CASSYSGHSNQPQHF. The CDR3 region has the DNA TGTGCCAGCAGTTACTCCGGTCATAGCAATCAGCCCCAGCATTTT.

V gene TRBV6-2 or TRBV6-3 combines with J gene TRBJ2-7, with 7 bases identical to TRBD2. CDR3 length equals 13 residues. V shed 4 bases, J shed 3 bases, and the junction held 3 bases outside the gene matches. Germline lookup yields CDR1 MNHEY and CDR2 SVGEGT. The CDR3 loop is CASSWSGGYEQYF. The CDR3 DNA reads as TGTGCCAGCAGTTGGTCGGGAGGCTACGAGCAGTACTTC.

This chain connects TRBV10-3 to TRBJ1-5; D might be TRBD1 (5 bases). The ends were cut back, 3 bases at V and 4 bases at J, with 10 bases in the middle. The CDR3 contains 14 residues. Looked up from germline, CDR1 is ENHRY and CDR2 is SYGVKD. The DNA for the CDR3 is TGTGCCATCAGTGACGGGGGGATGAATCAGCCCCAGCATTTT. It specifies CAISDGGMNQPQHF.

The chain employs TRBV27 and TRBJ2-6; the match to TRBD1 covers 9 bases. CDR1 and CDR2 (germline): MNHEY, SMNVEV (reference sequence). J lost 4 bases, V lost 6 bases, and 10 bases had no gene match. This CDR3 has 17 amino acids. CDR3 sequence: CASSPRQGGSGANVLTF. CDR3 in DNA: TGTGCCAGCAGCCCTAGACAGGGGGGCTCGGGGGCCAACGTCCTGACTTTC.

This clone was detected only a few times. The V call is TRBV4-3, the J call TRBJ1-2; 10 bases map to TRBD1. The CDR3 sequence is 15 residues long. The V segment lost 2 bases and the J segment 6 bases; nucleotides outside the gene matches: 6. Germline V gene lookup returns CDR1 LGHNA and CDR2 YSLEER. Here the CDR3 reads CASSQQTGTGDGYTF. Written as DNA, the CDR3 is TGCGCCAGCAGCCAACAGACCGGGACAGGGGATGGCTACACCTTC.

V usage is TRBV24-1 and J usage is TRBJ1-1; TRBD1 agrees at 7 bases. The CDR3 has 15 amino acids. After removal of 11 bases from V and 3 bases from J, the junction contained 14 bases not matched to a gene. CDR1 KGHDR and CDR2 SFDVKD come from the germline V gene. The CDR3 region is CAIQGGSGGDTEAFF. CDR3 sequence (DNA): TGTGCCATCCAGGGGGGATCCGGTGGGGACACTGAAGCTTTCTTT.

To note about this clone: One junction end disagrees with the germline gene, perhaps due to a read error. The rearrangement uses TRBV7-7 and TRBJ2-5; D unclear. The CDR3 has 13 amino acids. Germline assignment: CDR1 SSHAT and CDR2 FNYEAQ (reference sequence). CDR3 region: CASSLVRGETQYF. DNA of the CDR3: TGTGCTAGCAGCTTAGTACGCGGAGAGACCCAGTACTTC.

The V gene is TRBV6-5, the J gene TRBJ2-7, with a weak D call TRBD1 (5 bases). V dropped 7 bases and J dropped 5 bases, with 18 bases sitting between them. The V gene's germline CDR1 is MNHEY and CDR2 SVGAGI. CDR3 length: 14 amino acids. The CDR3: CASKNVGPLDEQYF. The CDR3 DNA sequence: TGTGCCAGCAAAAACGTGGGGCCGCTAGACGAGCAGTACTTC.